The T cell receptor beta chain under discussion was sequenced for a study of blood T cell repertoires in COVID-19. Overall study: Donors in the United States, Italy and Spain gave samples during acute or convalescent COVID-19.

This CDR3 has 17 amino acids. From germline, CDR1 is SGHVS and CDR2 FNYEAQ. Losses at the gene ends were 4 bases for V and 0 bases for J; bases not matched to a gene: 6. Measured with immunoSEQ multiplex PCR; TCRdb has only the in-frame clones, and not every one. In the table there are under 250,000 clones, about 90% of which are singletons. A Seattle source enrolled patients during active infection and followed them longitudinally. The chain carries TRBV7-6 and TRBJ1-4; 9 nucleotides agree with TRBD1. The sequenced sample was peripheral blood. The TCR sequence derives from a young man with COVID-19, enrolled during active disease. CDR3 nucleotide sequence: TGTGCCAGCAGCTCCTTACAGGGGGCTGCAACTAATGAAAAACTGTTTTTT. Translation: CASSSLQGAATNEKLFF.